This TCR beta chain was recovered during a study of T-cell reconstitution after alpha-beta-depleted transplantation in children (dated by TCRdb to 2015 to 2016). With regard to the full study: The study quantitatively tracked T-cell immune reconstitution after TCRalphabeta/CD19-depleted allogeneic hematopoietic cell transplantation in children using TCR repertoire profiling. Study-wide conclusions, independent of this receptor: In some patients, high TCRbeta diversity at day 60 was attributed to recipient T cells and intrathymic progenitors that had survived conditioning. Hyperexpanded clone frequencies declined over subsequent months; after one year, T-cell counts and TCRbeta diversity were mostly attributed to newly produced T cells. About two months after transplant, the apparently early recovery of alphabetaT-cell counts reportedly depended on just several hundred clones that had expanded rapidly and came from non-depleted graft cells.

Library generation was performed with PCR. Sequenced using an Illumina HiSeq 2500. TCR library preparation used molecular barcoding, with unique molecular identifiers applied to normalize quantification of the TCRbeta repertoire. The public sequencing data were trimmed at Q25 with fastp and processed into clonotypes with MiXCR by TCRdb, which kept only in-frame beta chains. Records with the same CDR3 protein are collapsed into one entry carrying the most frequent genes and DNA. The sample records about 980,000 distinct CDR3 sequences, about 31% of which are singletons. The ten most abundant clones make up 25% to 35% of the sample. In the case of this clonotype: Its antigen is still unknown. No base quality information exists; no much larger clone differs at one position.

The treatment or condition label for this specimen denotes: allogeneic hematopoietic cell transplantation with graft depleted of TCRalphabeta T cells and CD19 B cells. Transplant recipients were children who received TCRalphabeta/CD19-depleted allogeneic hematopoietic cell grafts. From V the trimming removes 7 bases and from J it removes 6 bases, while the gene matches leave 5 bases of the junction unaccounted for. The CDR3 has 14 amino acids, counting the end cysteine and phenylalanine. Of all the DNA, just the CDR3 is kept, 42 bases in frame from base 1. This clonotype was obtained from a boy under three years old who had a stem cell transplant for SCID, so the T cells may come from the graft donor. The specimen comprised PBMCs, mostly from graft donor cells, sampled 360 days after TCRalphabeta/CD19-depleted stem cell transplant. The chain was built from TRBV12-3 or TRBV12-4 and TRBJ1-4; the junction holds 10 bases that match TRBD1. The nucleotide sequence reads as follows: TGTGCCAGCACCGTAGGGACAGGGGATGAAAAACTGTTTTTT. It encodes CASTVGTGDEKLFF.